This T cell receptor beta chain was recovered during a study of CD8+CD57+ T cells in acquired aplastic anemia. Study overall: Sorted CD4+ and CD8+ cell DNA averaged around 3.3 ug.

Germline CDR1 and CDR2: GTSNPN and SVGIG (reference sequence). The CDR3 has 12 residues. V was pared by 3 bases and J by 5 bases, with 11 bases between. This clonotype was observed many times. The antigen is unknown. Genomic DNA was employed as the template in profiling TCR beta VDJ and CDR3. TCRdb reprocessed the reads with MiXCR, giving one entry per CDR3 protein. The sample contains around 180,000 distinct CDR3 sequences, around 65% of which appear only once. Study-wide results and limits: Both patients and controls carried the same twenty-nine CD8+ CDR3 sequences. Patients did not significantly differ from controls in CD8+ Simpson's diversity.

The chain employs TRBV30 and TRBJ2-7; D not certain. This receptor was taken from a human donor with severe aplastic anemia or a healthy control (not recorded which). Sequenced sample: sorted CD4+, CD8+, or CD8+CD57+ T cells (not recorded which) from PBMCs. In DNA, the CDR3 is TGTGCCTGGAGCCTCGTAGGGAACGAGCAGTACTTC. This codes for CAWSLVGNEQYF. The full variable domain, with the rest looked up from reference TRBV30 and TRBJ2-7, is SQTIHQWPATLVQPVGSPLSLECTVEGTSNPNLYWYRQAAGRGLQLLFYSVGIGQISSEVPQNLSASRPQDRQFILSSKKLLLSDSGFYLCAWSLVGNEQYFGPGTRLTVT.